This T cell receptor beta chain came from a study of CD8+ T cells in alopecia areata. The treatment: oral pan-JAK inhibitor, 5-10 mg twice daily. The investigators collected lesional scalp punch biopsies and peripheral blood from alopecia areata patients. Isolation of CD4+ and CD8+ T cells from PBMCs was achieved by sorting. Worth noting for this clone: Since a far larger clone is one base different, this is likely a read error. Different DNA sequences within this sample yield the same CDR3.

The V end lost 5 bases, the J end lost 6 bases, and 16 bases lay between the germline ends. CDR1 and CDR2 from the germline V gene are SGHTA and FQGNSA. The CDR3 length is 14 residues. After isolation, RNA underwent reverse transcription to generate cDNA as the sequencing template. Measured with immunoSEQ multiplex PCR; TCRdb has only the in-frame clones, and not every one. The sample lists fewer than 100,000 clones, just over 70% occurring once. The sample consisted of CD8+ T cells sorted from blood, taken at week 44, from a patient treated with tofacitinib. The sequence derives from a human donor with alopecia areata. The chain combines TRBV7-2 with TRBJ1-2; perhaps TRBD1 as D (5 bases). The DNA of the CDR3 is TGTGCCAGCAGCCAAACGGCAGGGAGGCATGGCTACACCTTC. Translated, it gives CASSQTAGRHGYTF.